The clone carrying this T cell receptor beta chain was counted between two and nine times. Its antigen is currently unknown. V was pared by 9 bases and J by 0 bases, with 12 bases between. This CDR3 has 13 residues. CDR1 and CDR2 (germline): MNHEY, SVGEGT. After constant-region reverse-primer amplification, full-length variable regions underwent semi-nested PCR with Nested Universal Primer A. A single record per CDR3 protein comes from TCRdb applying MiXCR to the 5' RACE reads. Of more than 45,000 distinct CDR3 sequences in the sample, around 26% are singletons; the top ten hold under 3.5%. Points from the study as a whole: Tumor-infiltrating Treg TCR alpha and beta sequences overlapped most with tumor naive CD4+ T cells, then blood naive. Tumor memory CD4+ T cell TCR gene usage clustered with blood and lymph node memory CD4+ cells and lymph node naive CD4+ cells.

The chain has TRBV6-2 or TRBV6-3 and TRBJ2-7, with D perhaps TRBD2 (6 bases). The receptor comes from a female donor with breast cancer. Input material: tumor-infiltrating memory CD4+ T cells sorted from the breast tumor. Documented subset: memory CD4+ T cells, CD4+CD45RO+CD25-. The CDR3 coding sequence is TGTGCCAGTAGCGGCCACTCCTCCTACGAGCAGTACTTC. It encodes CASSGHSSYEQYF.